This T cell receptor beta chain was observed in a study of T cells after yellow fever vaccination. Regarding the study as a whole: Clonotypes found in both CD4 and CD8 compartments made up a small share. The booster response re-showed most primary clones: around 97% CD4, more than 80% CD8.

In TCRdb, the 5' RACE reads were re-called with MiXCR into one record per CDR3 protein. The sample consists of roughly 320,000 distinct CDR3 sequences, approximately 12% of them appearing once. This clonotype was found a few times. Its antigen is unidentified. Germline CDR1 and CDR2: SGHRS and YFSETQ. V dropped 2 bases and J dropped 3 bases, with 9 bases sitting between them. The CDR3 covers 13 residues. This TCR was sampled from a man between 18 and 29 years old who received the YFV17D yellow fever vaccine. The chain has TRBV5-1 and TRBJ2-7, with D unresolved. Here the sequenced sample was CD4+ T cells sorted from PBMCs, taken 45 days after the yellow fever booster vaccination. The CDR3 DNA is TGCGCCAGCAGCTTAGGCCAGAACTACGAGCAGTACGTC. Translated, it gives CASSLGQNYEQYV.